The 23 T cell receptor beta chains below all came from one sample that was sequenced in a study of T cells in Graves' hyperthyroidism and ophthalmopathy. The investigators amplified TCR beta CDR3 regions from RNA transcripts. A set of HTBI primers served as the primers for a first-round RT-PCR of the TCR CDR3. Via MiXCR, TCRdb re-called the multiplex PCR reads, giving one row per CDR3 protein. The sample yields approximately 530,000 distinct CDR3 sequences, approximately 15% seen once. Sequencing was performed on blood. The receptors shown here come from a young woman with Graves' hyperthyroidism.

The chain combines TRBV5-5 with TRBJ1-5; D may be TRBD1 (6 bases). V was pared by 8 bases and J by 15 bases, with 15 bases between. The CDR3 consists of 10 residues. CDR1 is SGHKS and CDR2 is YYEKEE in the germline V gene (reference sequence). The CDR3: CARDDRSRHF. The CDR3 DNA reads as TGTGCCAGAGACGACAGGTCCCGGCATTTT.

This clonotype was detected ten times or more. This chain connects TRBV2 to TRBJ1-6; possible D gene TRBD1, 6 bases. CDR1 is SNHLY, CDR2 FYNNEI, per germline. The CDR3 covers 15 residues. V lost 6 bases and J 7 bases, leaving 16 bases between the germline ends. CDR3 loop: CASRERDNMNSPLHF. The DNA for the CDR3 is TGTGCCAGCAGGGAACGGGACAACATGAATTCACCCCTCCACTTT.

This clonotype was detected only a few times. The chain combines TRBV2 with TRBJ1-4; 8 bases agree with TRBD1. The germline V gene encodes CDR1 SNHLY and CDR2 FYNNEI. V dropped 3 bases and J dropped 6; count of bases not matched to a gene: 6. The CDR3 is 15 amino acids. The CDR3 reads CASSDRTGNYEKLFF. The CDR3 nucleotides are TGTGCCAGCAGTGATAGGACAGGGAACTATGAAAAACTGTTTTTT.

This clonotype came up many times. V and J are TRBV20-1 and TRBJ1-1; D unresolved. V was pared by 6 bases and J by 4 bases, with 21 bases between. Looked up from germline, CDR1 is DFQATT and CDR2 is SNEGSKA (reference sequence). The CDR3 covers 15 residues. The CDR3 sequence: CSADRADTSSTEAFF. The CDR3 bases are TGCAGTGCGGACCGGGCCGATACGAGTAGCACTGAAGCTTTCTTT.

The J gene is TRBJ2-2, the V gene TRBV10-2; the D gene is possibly TRBD1 (6 bases). CDR1 is WSHSY and CDR2 is SAAADI in the germline V gene. The CDR3 length is 13 residues. V was trimmed by 6 bases and J by 6 bases, leaving 11 bases between them. CDR3 in amino acids: CASRDSLSGELFF. The CDR3 coding sequence is TGCGCCAGCAGGGACAGTTTATCCGGGGAGCTGTTTTTT.

This sequence joins TRBV29-1 and TRBJ1-2; D is uncertain. Germline V CDR1 and CDR2: SQVTM, ANQGSEA. Trimming pared 4 bases from V and 8 bases from J, leaving 14 bases between. The CDR3 is made up of 12 amino acids. This chain's CDR3 is CSVAPRYGGYTF. CDR3 bases: TGCAGCGTTGCCCCCCGGTATGGGGGCTACACCTTC.

In its sample, this clonotype was seen many times. The J gene is TRBJ1-5, the V gene TRBV7-8; 7 bases agree with TRBD1. The CDR3 totals 15 residues. Per germline, CDR1 SGHVS and CDR2 FQNEAQ. Unmatched junction bases numbered 10, after V lost 3 bases and J lost 8 bases. CDR3 DNA: TGTGCCAGCAGCTTGCATGGAGGGGGCGCTGAGCCCCAGCATTTT. Protein sequence: CASSLHGGGAEPQHF.

This chain links TRBV13 with TRBJ1-2; a weak D match, TRBD1 (6 bases). Trimming cost V 4 bases and J 6 bases, with 15 bases left between them. This CDR3 is built from 14 residues. Germline V gene data show CDR1 as PRHDT and CDR2 as FYEKMQ (reference sequence). The CDR3 coding sequence is TGTGCCAGCAGCTCCGGCCAGGGGCTGCATGGCTACACCTTC. Protein sequence: CASSSGQGLHGYTF.

The sample holds a few counts of this clonotype. V is TRBV28 and J is TRBJ2-7; D gene uncertain. Trimming removed 6 bases at V and 8 bases at J, with 2 bases between. Germline assignment: CDR1 MDHEN and CDR2 SYDVKM. The CDR3 extends over 8 amino acids. CDR3 protein: CASRKQYF. As DNA, the CDR3 is TGTGCCAGCAGAAAGCAGTACTTC.

Only a few counts were recorded for this clonotype. This sequence joins TRBV20-1 and TRBJ2-5, with TRBD2 matching 11 bases. With 3 bases clipped from V and 7 bases from J, the junction kept 10 bases outside the gene matches. Germline CDR1 is DFQATT and CDR2 is SNEGSKA (reference sequence). CDR3 length: 15 amino acids. This chain's CDR3 is CSARSLAGGPGTQYF. In DNA form, the CDR3 reads TGCAGTGCTAGGTCTCTAGCGGGGGGCCCGGGGACCCAGTACTTC.

The V gene is TRBV6-2 or TRBV6-3, the J gene TRBJ1-6; D might be TRBD1 (6 bases). Trimming removed 6 bases from V and 7 bases from J, with 16 bases in between. The CDR3 is made up of 15 amino acids. Germline V gives CDR1 MNHEY, CDR2 SVGEGT. The CDR3 protein is CASRPTGFGNSPLHF. The CDR3 DNA reads TGTGCCAGCAGACCCACAGGGTTTGGGAATTCACCCCTCCACTTT.

This clonotype has a handful of counts. The rearrangement links TRBV5-1 to TRBJ2-7; 10 positions agree with TRBD1. Germline V gene data show CDR1 as SGHRS and CDR2 as YFSETQ. V was pared by 3 bases and J by 1 base, with 10 bases of the junction left unmatched. The CDR3 covers 17 residues. The CDR3 DNA reads as TGCGCCAGCAGCTGGGACCCGGGACAGGGGCGATCCTACGAGCAGTACTTC. Translating it yields CASSWDPGQGRSYEQYF.

This clonotype was seen at least ten times. The chain carries TRBV11-2 and TRBJ2-1; 9 nucleotides line up with TRBD1. V lost 0 bases and J lost 8; bases outside the gene matches: 20. The V gene's germline CDR1 is SGHAT and CDR2 FQNNGV. This CDR3 comprises 20 residues. DNA for the CDR3: TGTGCCAGCAGCTTAGACAGTGGGATCACCTTGGGGACAGGGCGGGATGAGCAGTTCTTC. Translation: CASSLDSGITLGTGRDEQFF.

In this sample, this clonotype turned up many times. This chain links TRBV2 with TRBJ2-1; D ambiguous. V was cut by 4 bases and J by 7 bases, with 8 bases left in between. The CDR3 contains 12 residues. The germline V gene has CDR1 SNHLY and CDR2 FYNNEI. The CDR3 is CASSVGPNEQFF. CDR3 sequence (DNA): TGTGCCAGCAGTGTTGGCCCAAATGAGCAGTTCTTC.

This clonotype was counted only a few times. The chain joins TRBV29-1 to TRBJ1-2; no firm D call. CDR1 SQVTM and CDR2 ANQGSEA come from the germline V gene. Trimming left V 3 bases short and J 7 bases short, with 9 bases between. This CDR3 comprises 11 residues. The chain's CDR3 is CSVDRGGGYTF. CDR3 DNA: TGCAGCGTTGACCGGGGAGGTGGCTACACCTTC.

Remarks on this clonotype: At one boundary the junction diverges from the germline segment, which might be a read error. The chain employs TRBV20-1 and TRBJ2-1; 11 bases fit TRBD2. Per germline, CDR1 DFQATT and CDR2 SNEGSKA (reference sequence). The CDR3 is 14 amino acids. The CDR3 nucleotides are TGCAGTGCCGACCTAGCGGGAGGTTACAATGAGCGGTTCTTC. Translating it yields CSADLAGGYNERFF.

This clonotype has more than one count but fewer than ten. V and J are TRBV30 and TRBJ1-1, with TRBD1 identical over 10 bases. Germline-derived CDR1 and CDR2 are GTSNPN and SVGIG (reference sequence). Trimming at V came to 3 bases and at J to 3 bases, leaving 4 bases not matched to a gene. The CDR3 runs to 14 residues. The CDR3 reads CAWRTGTGDTEAFF. Here the CDR3 DNA reads TGTGCCTGGAGGACCGGGACAGGGGACACTGAAGCTTTCTTT.

The chain couples TRBV20-1 to TRBJ2-1; 8 bases match TRBD1. The trim removed 2 bases at V and 3 bases at J, leaving 6 bases unmatched. CDR1 and CDR2 (germline): DFQATT, SNEGSKA (reference sequence). The CDR3 sequence is 15 residues long. In DNA, the CDR3 is TGCAGTGCTAGAACCCAGACAGGGGACTACAATGAGCAGTTCTTC. Translation gives CSARTQTGDYNEQFF.

This clonotype was detected ten times or more. The rearrangement joins TRBV6-1 to TRBJ2-2, with D hard to call. The CDR3 runs to 13 residues. V was trimmed by 7 bases and J by 0 bases, leaving 6 bases between them. Per germline, CDR1 MNHNS and CDR2 SASEGT. CDR3 sequence: CASIHANTGELFF. For the CDR3, the DNA is TGTGCCAGCATTCACGCGAACACCGGGGAGCTGTTTTTT.

This clonotype was recorded at least ten times. The chain is built from TRBV28 and TRBJ1-4, with D possibly matching TRBD1 (6 bases). This CDR3 is 18 amino acids long. Trimming stripped 4 bases from V and 8 bases from J, with 26 bases between. Germline assignment: CDR1 MDHEN and CDR2 SYDVKM. The CDR3 region has the DNA TGTGCCAGCAGTTCCCGACACGGCCGGCGTCTGAGGGGGGAAAAACTGTTTTTT. Translated, it gives CASSSRHGRRLRGEKLFF. Filled out from reference TRBV28 and TRBJ1-4, the complete variable domain reads DVKVTQSSRYLVKRTGEKVFLECVQDMDHENMFWYRQDPGLGLRLIYFSYDVKMKEKGDIPEGYSVSREKKERFSLILESASTNQTSMYLCASSSRHGRRLRGEKLFFGSGTQLSVL.

This clonotype was observed at least ten times. The chain employs TRBV5-1 and TRBJ2-5; D is uncertain. The V gene lost 0 bases and the J gene lost 4 bases, with 7 bases spanning the gap. The CDR3 sequence is 13 residues long. CDR1 and CDR2 from the germline V gene are SGHRS and YFSETQ. CDR3 nucleotide sequence: TGCGCCAGCAGCTTGGAGGGAAGAGAGACCCAGTACTTC. Protein: CASSLEGRETQYF. Together with reference TRBV5-1 and TRBJ2-5, the CDR3 gives the full variable domain: KAGVTQTPRYLIKTRGQQVTLSCSPISGHRSVSWYQQTPGQGLQFLFEYFSETQRNKGNFPGRFSGRQFSNSRSEMNVSTLELGDSALYLCASSLEGRETQYFGPGTRLLVL.

This clonotype was seen ten or more times. The chain has TRBV28 and TRBJ1-5, with D uncertain. Trimming stripped 7 bases from V and 4 bases from J, with 11 bases between. The germline V gene has CDR1 MDHEN and CDR2 SYDVKM. The CDR3 has 13 amino acids. CDR3 nucleotide sequence: TGTGCCAGCACCCAAACCGTGAATCAGCCCCAGCATTTT. Translated, it gives CASTQTVNQPQHF.

The V gene is TRBV12-3 or TRBV12-4, the J gene TRBJ2-5, with 10 bases lining up with TRBD1. The CDR3 is 16 amino acids. The V gene end was trimmed by 6 bases and the J gene end by 2 bases; junction bases not matched to a gene: 9. In DNA form, the CDR3 reads TGTGCCAGCAGACCCCCCCCGGGACAGGGGCAAGAGACCCAGTACTTC. This codes for CASRPPPGQGQETQYF.